These T cell receptor beta chains were read from a single sample in a study of blood T cell repertoires in COVID-19. The data were produced by immunoSEQ multiplex PCR, yet TCRdb's version contains in-frame clones alone and is incomplete. The sample lists 150,000 or so clones, roughly 86% occurring once. The sample comprised peripheral blood. The receptors derive from a woman in her seventies with COVID-19, enrolled during active disease. The CDR3 runs from the conserved cysteine through the conserved F or W. A D gene is named only where the DNA matches it firmly. A clone size is listed for some rows: how often the clone was seen (once, few, many), or a class if it is expanded.

J gene: TRBJ2-5; clone size: .; D gene: .; V gene: TRBV5-4; CDR3 DNA: TGTGCCAGCAGCTTCTCGGCAGGGGCGCAAGAGACCCAGTACTTC; CDR3 protein: CASSFSAGAQETQYF
J gene: TRBJ1-5; clone size: .; D gene: TRBD1; V gene: TRBV15; CDR3 DNA: TGTGCCACCAGCAGAACAGGGGGAGTAGGACAGCCCCAGCATTTT; CDR3 protein: CATSRTGGVGQPQHF
J gene: TRBJ2-3; clone size: .; D gene: .; V gene: TRBV7-2; CDR3 DNA: TGTGCCAGCAGCTATCGTTCCGCGGGGTTAAGCACAGATACGCAGTATTTT; CDR3 protein: CASSYRSAGLSTDTQYF
J gene: TRBJ2-2; clone size: .; D gene: TRBD1; V gene: TRBV14; CDR3 DNA: TGTGCCAGCAGCCAAAACCCGACAAGGGGGCCGGCCGGGGAGCTGTTTTTT; CDR3 protein: CASSQNPTRGPAGELFF
J gene: TRBJ2-5; clone size: .; D gene: .; V gene: TRBV2; CDR3 DNA: TGTGCCAGCAGTGAATGGCCGACAGAGCAGTACTTC; CDR3 protein: CASSEWPTEQYF
J gene: TRBJ1-2; clone size: .; D gene: .; V gene: TRBV9; CDR3 DNA: TGTGCCAGCAGCGAAGCGTTTCAAGGAGCCTATGGCTACACCTTC; CDR3 protein: CASSEAFQGAYGYTF
J gene: TRBJ2-3; clone size: .; D gene: TRBD2; V gene: TRBV11-3; CDR3 DNA: TGTGCCAGCAGCTTAGAACGCCTAGCGGGCCGCACAGATACGCAGTATTTT; CDR3 protein: CASSLERLAGRTDTQYF
J gene: TRBJ2-1; clone size: .; D gene: .; V gene: TRBV28; CDR3 DNA: TGTGCCAGCAGTTTTTCCAAGAGCGGGCAGTTCTTC; CDR3 protein: CASSFSKSGQFF
J gene: TRBJ2-2; clone size: .; D gene: .; V gene: TRBV7-9; CDR3 DNA: TGTGCCAGCAGAGGGACAAACACCGGGGAGCTGTTTTTT; CDR3 protein: CASRGTNTGELFF
J gene: TRBJ1-3; clone size: .; D gene: .; V gene: TRBV13; CDR3 DNA: TGTGCCAGCAGCTTAGGCCATCCGGGGAGTGCTGGAAACACCATATATTTT; CDR3 protein: CASSLGHPGSAGNTIYF
J gene: TRBJ2-7; clone size: .; D gene: .; V gene: TRBV28; CDR3 DNA: TGTGCCAGCAGTTTCGACCAAACCGGCGGTCCGTACTTC; CDR3 protein: CASSFDQTGGPYF
J gene: TRBJ1-2; clone size: .; D gene: .; V gene: TRBV6-5; CDR3 DNA: TGTGCCAGCAGTTATTTCCGGGGGGCAGTGTATGGCTACACCTTC; CDR3 protein: CASSYFRGAVYGYTF
J gene: TRBJ1-5; clone size: once; D gene: .; V gene: TRBV3-1/TRBV3-2; CDR3 DNA: TGTGCCAGCAGCCCCAGGACAGCGATGAATCAGCCCCAGCATTTT; CDR3 protein: CASSPRTAMNQPQHF
J gene: TRBJ2-1; clone size: .; D gene: TRBD2; V gene: TRBV27; CDR3 DNA: TGTGCCAGCAGTTTACGCGGGGGTACCTATGAGCAGTTCTTC; CDR3 protein: CASSLRGGTYEQFF
J gene: TRBJ1-6; clone size: few; D gene: TRBD1; V gene: TRBV2; CDR3 DNA: TGTGCCAGCAGTAATCTGGGACAGGGTGCATCTCCCCTCCACTTT; CDR3 protein: CASSNLGQGASPLHF
J gene: TRBJ1-6; clone size: .; D gene: .; V gene: TRBV15; CDR3 DNA: TGTGCCAGCCCCTTTTCTCGGGGCCTCCACTTT; CDR3 protein: CASPFSRGLHF
J gene: TRBJ2-7; clone size: few; D gene: .; V gene: TRBV6-5; CDR3 DNA: TGTGCCAGCAGAACAGACTACGAGCAGTACTTC; CDR3 protein: CASRTDYEQYF
J gene: TRBJ2-7; clone size: .; D gene: TRBD1; V gene: TRBV7-2; CDR3 DNA: TGTGCCAGCAGTACAGGGGGCGGGGAGCAGTACTTC; CDR3 protein: CASSTGGGEQYF
J gene: TRBJ2-7; clone size: .; D gene: .; V gene: TRBV29-1; CDR3 DNA: TGCAGCGTCGGGAAGGGAACAGGGACGCCCGAGCAGTACTTC; CDR3 protein: CSVGKGTGTPEQYF
J gene: TRBJ1-5; clone size: once; D gene: .; V gene: TRBV19; CDR3 DNA: TGTGCCAGTAGTATAGGACAGTGGAGCAATCAGCCCCAGCATTTT; CDR3 protein: CASSIGQWSNQPQHF
J gene: TRBJ1-5; clone size: .; D gene: .; V gene: TRBV7-8; CDR3 DNA: TGTGCCAGCAGCTTACTCGGTAGTCAGCCCCAGCATTTT; CDR3 protein: CASSLLGSQPQHF
J gene: TRBJ1-1; clone size: .; D gene: TRBD1; V gene: TRBV7-2; CDR3 DNA: TGTGCCAGCAGCAGACAGGGTCCTGAAGCTTTCTTT; CDR3 protein: CASSRQGPEAFF
J gene: TRBJ1-1; clone size: .; D gene: TRBD1; V gene: TRBV28; CDR3 DNA: TGTGCCAGCACTGAATGGGACAGCCTGAACACTGAAGCTTTCTTT; CDR3 protein: CASTEWDSLNTEAFF
J gene: TRBJ1-4; clone size: .; D gene: TRBD1; V gene: TRBV5-5; CDR3 DNA: TGTGCCAGCAGCTTAGATCCAGGGGGTGAAAAACTGTTTTTT; CDR3 protein: CASSLDPGGEKLFF
J gene: TRBJ2-6; clone size: .; D gene: .; V gene: TRBV4-1; CDR3 DNA: TGCGCCAGCAGCCCATCTGGGGCCAACGTCCTGACTTTC; CDR3 protein: CASSPSGANVLTF
J gene: TRBJ2-3; clone size: .; D gene: .; V gene: TRBV5-1; CDR3 DNA: TGCGCCAGCAGCTTAGAGGGCCAGAGCACAGATACGCAGTATTTT; CDR3 protein: CASSLEGQSTDTQYF
J gene: TRBJ2-7; clone size: .; D gene: .; V gene: TRBV28; CDR3 DNA: TGTGCCAGCAGTGGACCTGGAGGCCGCTCCTACGAGCAGTACTTC; CDR3 protein: CASSGPGGRSYEQYF
J gene: TRBJ2-7; clone size: .; D gene: TRBD2; V gene: TRBV19; CDR3 DNA: TGTGCCAGTAGCGTTAGCGGGGGGTCGCCCTCCTACGAGCAGTACTTC; CDR3 protein: CASSVSGGSPSYEQYF
J gene: TRBJ1-3; clone size: .; D gene: .; V gene: TRBV5-5; CDR3 DNA: TGTGCCAGCAGCGTTAGGACAGACTCTGGAAACACCATATATTTT; CDR3 protein: CASSVRTDSGNTIYF
J gene: TRBJ2-1; clone size: once; D gene: .; V gene: TRBV19; CDR3 DNA: TGTGCCAGTAGTATTTCCGGTGCGGGTGGTGAGCAGTTCTTC; CDR3 protein: CASSISGAGGEQFF
J gene: TRBJ1-2; clone size: .; D gene: .; V gene: TRBV2; CDR3 DNA: TGTGCCAGCAGTGAATCAAGCGTAAGGGGGGGCTACACCTTC; CDR3 protein: CASSESSVRGGYTF
J gene: TRBJ2-2; clone size: .; D gene: TRBD1; V gene: TRBV20-1; CDR3 DNA: TGCAGTGCCAGTGGGACAGCGAACACCGGGGAGCTGTTTTTT; CDR3 protein: CSASGTANTGELFF
J gene: TRBJ2-7; clone size: .; D gene: TRBD1; V gene: TRBV6-5; CDR3 DNA: TGTGCCAGCAGCTCTTCCGGGACAGGGTACGAGCAGTACTTC; CDR3 protein: CASSSSGTGYEQYF
J gene: TRBJ1-3; clone size: few; D gene: TRBD1; V gene: TRBV5-6; CDR3 DNA: TGTGCCAGCAGCTTGGCCTTAGGACAGGGGGGAAACACCATATATTTT; CDR3 protein: CASSLALGQGGNTIYF
J gene: TRBJ1-4; clone size: once; D gene: .; V gene: TRBV3-1/TRBV3-2; CDR3 DNA: TGTGCCAGCAGCCAAGCGGGGATGGAGGCCACACTGTTTTTT; CDR3 protein: CASSQAGMEATLFF
J gene: TRBJ1-2; clone size: once; D gene: TRBD1; V gene: TRBV19; CDR3 DNA: TGTGCCAGTAGTCCACTCTGGACAGGGGCCTCGAGGTTCTATGGCTACACCTTC; CDR3 protein: CASSPLWTGASRFYGYTF
J gene: TRBJ1-1; clone size: .; D gene: .; V gene: TRBV5-1; CDR3 DNA: TGCGCCAGCAAGACTTCCTCAGTGAACACTGAAGCTTTCTTT; CDR3 protein: CASKTSSVNTEAFF
J gene: TRBJ2-3; clone size: .; D gene: TRBD2; V gene: TRBV11-2; CDR3 DNA: TGTGCCAGCAGCTTAACAGCGGGGGGATCAGATACGCAGTATTTT; CDR3 protein: CASSLTAGGSDTQYF
J gene: TRBJ2-2; clone size: .; D gene: .; V gene: TRBV2; CDR3 DNA: TGTGCCAGGCAAAGACAGCAGAACACCGGGGAGCTGTTTTTT; CDR3 protein: CARQRQQNTGELFF
J gene: TRBJ2-5; clone size: .; D gene: .; V gene: TRBV24-1; CDR3 DNA: TGTGCCACCAGTGACCCGTCTCTGGGACTCCAAGAGACCCAGTACTTC; CDR3 protein: CATSDPSLGLQETQYF
J gene: TRBJ1-6; clone size: .; D gene: TRBD1; V gene: TRBV5-6; CDR3 DNA: TGTGCCAGCAGCTTACGGGACAGGCTTTCACCCCTCCACTTT; CDR3 protein: CASSLRDRLSPLHF
J gene: TRBJ1-1; clone size: .; D gene: .; V gene: TRBV30; CDR3 DNA: TGTGCCTGGAGTGCCCCGGGACACCGAACGAACACTGAAGCTTTCTTT; CDR3 protein: CAWSAPGHRTNTEAFF
J gene: TRBJ1-1; clone size: .; D gene: .; V gene: TRBV9; CDR3 DNA: TGTGCCAGCAGTAGAGGTACTGAAGCTTTCTTT; CDR3 protein: CASSRGTEAFF
J gene: TRBJ1-1; clone size: .; D gene: .; V gene: TRBV5-1; CDR3 DNA: TGCGCCACCGCGCGGGGGGTGGTACACACTGAAGCTTTCTTT; CDR3 protein: CATARGVVHTEAFF
J gene: TRBJ2-2; clone size: .; D gene: .; V gene: TRBV5-1; CDR3 DNA: TGCGCCAGCAGCACGACAGTCTCGAACACCGGGGAGCTGTTTTTT; CDR3 protein: CASSTTVSNTGELFF
J gene: TRBJ1-3; clone size: few; D gene: .; V gene: TRBV7-8; CDR3 DNA: TGTGCCAGCAGCTTAGAGGGGCCAGGGAAGGGAAACACCATATATTTT; CDR3 protein: CASSLEGPGKGNTIYF
J gene: TRBJ2-2; clone size: .; D gene: TRBD2; V gene: TRBV19; CDR3 DNA: TGTGCCAGTAGTATGTCCCGCGGGGGGCCATTCTGGGAGCTGTTTTTT; CDR3 protein: CASSMSRGGPFWELFF
J gene: TRBJ2-1; clone size: .; D gene: TRBD2; V gene: TRBV6-6; CDR3 DNA: TGTGCCAGCAGTCGGGATGGACGATCAGGACTAGGCCAGGCCAATGAGCAGTTCTTC; CDR3 protein: CASSRDGRSGLGQANEQFF
J gene: TRBJ2-2; clone size: .; D gene: .; V gene: TRBV15; CDR3 DNA: TGTGCCACCAGCAGAGATAGCGCCGCCAGCACCGGGGAGCTGTTTTTT; CDR3 protein: CATSRDSAASTGELFF
J gene: TRBJ1-6; clone size: .; D gene: .; V gene: TRBV25-1; CDR3 DNA: TGTGCCAGCAGTGAATTCAGGGTTGGCTCCTATAATTCACCCCTCCACTTT; CDR3 protein: CASSEFRVGSYNSPLHF
J gene: TRBJ2-3; clone size: .; D gene: TRBD1; V gene: TRBV7-2; CDR3 DNA: TGTGCCAGCAGCCAAGGGACAGGGGGGTTCACAGATACGCAGTATTTT; CDR3 protein: CASSQGTGGFTDTQYF
J gene: TRBJ1-5; clone size: .; D gene: .; V gene: TRBV19; CDR3 DNA: TGTGCCAGTAGTATAGGAACAGGGCCTTATCAGCCCCAGCATTTT; CDR3 protein: CASSIGTGPYQPQHF
J gene: TRBJ1-2; clone size: .; D gene: .; V gene: TRBV30; CDR3 DNA: TGTGCCTGGAGTACACAGGGAAACTATGGCTACACCTTC; CDR3 protein: CAWSTQGNYGYTF
J gene: TRBJ1-2; clone size: once; D gene: TRBD1; V gene: TRBV4-1; CDR3 DNA: TGCGCCAGCAGCCAAACACTAGGAGGGGGCTTTAACTATGGCTACACCTTC; CDR3 protein: CASSQTLGGGFNYGYTF
J gene: TRBJ2-5; clone size: .; D gene: TRBD2; V gene: TRBV19; CDR3 DNA: TGTGCCAGTAGTATAGGTTCGGGCAGGGAGGGGACCCAGTACTTC; CDR3 protein: CASSIGSGREGTQYF